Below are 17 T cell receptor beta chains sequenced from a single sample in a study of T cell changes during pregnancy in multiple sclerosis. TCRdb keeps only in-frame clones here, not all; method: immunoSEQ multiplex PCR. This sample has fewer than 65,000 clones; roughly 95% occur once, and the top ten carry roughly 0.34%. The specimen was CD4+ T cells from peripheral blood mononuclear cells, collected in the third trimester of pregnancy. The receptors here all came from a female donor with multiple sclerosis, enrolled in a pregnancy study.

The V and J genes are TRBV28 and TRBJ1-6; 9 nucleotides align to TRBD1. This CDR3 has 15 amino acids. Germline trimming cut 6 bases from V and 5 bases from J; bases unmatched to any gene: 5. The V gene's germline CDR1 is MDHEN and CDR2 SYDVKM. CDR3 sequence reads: CASRTGQGHNSPLHF. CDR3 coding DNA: TGTGCCAGCAGAACGGGACAGGGTCATAATTCACCCCTCCACTTT. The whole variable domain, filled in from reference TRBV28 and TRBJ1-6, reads DVKVTQSSRYLVKRTGEKVFLECVQDMDHENMFWYRQDPGLGLRLIYFSYDVKMKEKGDIPEGYSVSREKKERFSLILESASTNQTSMYLCASRTGQGHNSPLHFGNGTRLTVT.

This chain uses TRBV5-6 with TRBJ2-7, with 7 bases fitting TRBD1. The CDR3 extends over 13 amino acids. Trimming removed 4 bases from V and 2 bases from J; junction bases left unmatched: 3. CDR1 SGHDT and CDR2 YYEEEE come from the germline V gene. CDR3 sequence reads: CASSRQGPYEQYF. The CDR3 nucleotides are TGTGCCAGCAGCCGACAGGGCCCCTACGAGCAGTACTTC.

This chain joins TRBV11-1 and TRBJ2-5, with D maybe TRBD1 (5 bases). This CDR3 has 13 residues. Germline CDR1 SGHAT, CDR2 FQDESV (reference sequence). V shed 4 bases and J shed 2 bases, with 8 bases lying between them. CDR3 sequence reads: CASSWGRQETQYF. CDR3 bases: TGTGCCAGCAGCTGGGGCCGACAAGAGACCCAGTACTTC. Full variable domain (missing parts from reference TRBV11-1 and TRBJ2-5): EAEVAQSPRYKITEKSQAVAFWCDPISGHATLYWYRQILGQGPELLVQFQDESVVDDSQLPKDRFSAERLKGVDSTLKIQPAELGDSAMYLCASSWGRQETQYFGPGTRLLVL.

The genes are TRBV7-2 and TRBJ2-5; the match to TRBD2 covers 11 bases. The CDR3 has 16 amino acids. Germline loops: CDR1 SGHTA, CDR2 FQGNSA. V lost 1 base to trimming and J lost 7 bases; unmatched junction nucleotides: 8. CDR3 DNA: TGTGCCAGCAGCTTAGTTGCTAGCGGGGGGACGGGGACCCAGTACTTC. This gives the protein CASSLVASGGTGTQYF.

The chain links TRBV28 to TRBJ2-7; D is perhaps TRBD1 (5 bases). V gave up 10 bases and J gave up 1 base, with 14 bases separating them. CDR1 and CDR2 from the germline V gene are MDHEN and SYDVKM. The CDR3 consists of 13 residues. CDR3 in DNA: TGTGCCACCACAGGTTTATCATCCTACGAGCAGTACTTC. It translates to CATTGLSSYEQYF.

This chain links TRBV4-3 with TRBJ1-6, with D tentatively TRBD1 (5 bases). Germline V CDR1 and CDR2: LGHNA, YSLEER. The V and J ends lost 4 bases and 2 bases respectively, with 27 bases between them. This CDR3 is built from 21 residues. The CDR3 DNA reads TGCGCCAGCAGCCCAGACTGGGTACAGGACCGCGCCGGCCCCTATAATTCACCCCTCCACTTT. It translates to CASSPDWVQDRAGPYNSPLHF.

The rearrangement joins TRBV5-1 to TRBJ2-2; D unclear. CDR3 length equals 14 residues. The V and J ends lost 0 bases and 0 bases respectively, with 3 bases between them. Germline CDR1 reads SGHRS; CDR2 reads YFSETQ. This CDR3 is CASSLASNTGELFF. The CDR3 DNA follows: TGCGCCAGCAGCTTGGCCTCGAACACCGGGGAGCTGTTTTTT.

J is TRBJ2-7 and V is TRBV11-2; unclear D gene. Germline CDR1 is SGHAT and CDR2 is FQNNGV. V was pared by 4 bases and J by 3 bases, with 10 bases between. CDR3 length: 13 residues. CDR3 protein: CASSSTRHYEQYF. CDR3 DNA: TGTGCCAGCAGCTCGACCCGACACTACGAGCAGTACTTC.

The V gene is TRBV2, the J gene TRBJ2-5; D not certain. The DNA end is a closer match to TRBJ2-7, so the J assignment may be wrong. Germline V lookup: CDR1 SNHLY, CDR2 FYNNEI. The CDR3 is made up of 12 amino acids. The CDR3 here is CASSEAGYEQYF. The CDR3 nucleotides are TGTGCCAGCAGTGAAGCGGGCTACGAGCAGTACTTC.

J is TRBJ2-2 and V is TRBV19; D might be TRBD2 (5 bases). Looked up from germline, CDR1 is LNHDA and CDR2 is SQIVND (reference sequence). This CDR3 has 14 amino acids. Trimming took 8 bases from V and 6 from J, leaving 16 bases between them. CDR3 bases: TGTGCCAGTCGAGGCGGGCTCTACGCCGGGGAGCTGTTTTTT. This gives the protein CASRGGLYAGELFF. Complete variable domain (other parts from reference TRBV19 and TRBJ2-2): DGGITQSPKYLFRKEGQNVTLSCEQNLNHDAMYWYRQDPGQGLRLIYYSQIVNDFQKGDIAEGYSVSREKKESFPLTVTSAQKNPTAFYLCASRGGLYAGELFFGEGSRLTVL.

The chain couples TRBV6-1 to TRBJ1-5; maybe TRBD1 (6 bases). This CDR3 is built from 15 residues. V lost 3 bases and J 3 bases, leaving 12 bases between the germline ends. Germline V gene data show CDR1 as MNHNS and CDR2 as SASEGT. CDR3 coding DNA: TGTGCCAGCAGTGAGGGTCAGGGGTACAATCAGCCCCAGCATTTT. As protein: CASSEGQGYNQPQHF.

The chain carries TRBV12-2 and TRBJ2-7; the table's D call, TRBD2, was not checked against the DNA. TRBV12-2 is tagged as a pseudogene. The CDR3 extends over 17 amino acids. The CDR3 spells CASRLPAPGLVNYEQYF. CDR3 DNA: TGTGCAAGTCGCTTACCTGCCCCGGGACTAGTTAACTACGAGCAGTACTTC.

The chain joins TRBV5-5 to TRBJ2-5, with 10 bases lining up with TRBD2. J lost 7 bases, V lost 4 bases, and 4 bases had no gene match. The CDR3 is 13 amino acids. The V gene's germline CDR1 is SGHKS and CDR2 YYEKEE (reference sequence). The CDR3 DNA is TGTGCCAGCAGCACGGGACTAGCGCGGACCCAGTACTTC. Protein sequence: CASSTGLARTQYF.

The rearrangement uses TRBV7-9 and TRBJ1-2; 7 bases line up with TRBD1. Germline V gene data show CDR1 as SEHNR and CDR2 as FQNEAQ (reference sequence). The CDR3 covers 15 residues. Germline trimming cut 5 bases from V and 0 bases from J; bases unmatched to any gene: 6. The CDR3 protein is CASSTGTVSNYGYTF. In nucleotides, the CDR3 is TGTGCCAGCAGCACCGGGACAGTTTCTAACTATGGCTACACCTTC.

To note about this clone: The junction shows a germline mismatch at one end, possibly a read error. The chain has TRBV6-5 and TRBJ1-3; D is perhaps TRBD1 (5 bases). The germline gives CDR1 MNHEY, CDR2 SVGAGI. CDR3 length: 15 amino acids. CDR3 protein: CASSSWRGPGNAIYF. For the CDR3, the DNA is TGTGCCAGCAGTTCTTGGCGGGGACCTGGAAACGCCATATATTTT.

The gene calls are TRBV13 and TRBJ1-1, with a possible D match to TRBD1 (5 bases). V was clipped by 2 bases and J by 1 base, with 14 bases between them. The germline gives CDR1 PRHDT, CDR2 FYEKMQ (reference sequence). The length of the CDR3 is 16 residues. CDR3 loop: CASSLFTGLRNTEAFF. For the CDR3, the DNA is TGTGCCAGCAGCTTATTCACGGGACTCAGGAACACTGAAGCTTTCTTT. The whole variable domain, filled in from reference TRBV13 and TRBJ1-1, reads AAGVIQSPRHLIKEKRETATLKCYPIPRHDTVYWYQQGPGQDPQFLISFYEKMQSDKGSIPDRFSAQQFSDYHSELNMSSLELGDSALYFCASSLFTGLRNTEAFFGQGTRLTVV.

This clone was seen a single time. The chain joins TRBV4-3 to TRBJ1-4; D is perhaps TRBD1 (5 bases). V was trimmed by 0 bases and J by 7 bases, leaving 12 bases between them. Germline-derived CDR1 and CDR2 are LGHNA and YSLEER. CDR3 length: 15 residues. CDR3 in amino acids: CASSQDSRELEKLFF. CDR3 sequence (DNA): TGCGCCAGCAGCCAAGATTCCAGGGAACTTGAAAAACTGTTTTTT.